This T cell receptor beta chain was identified in a study of OX40 agonist ivuxolimab in advanced cancers. The CDR3 is 14 residues long. Germline values: CDR1 SGHAT, CDR2 FQNNGV. Trimming at V came to 5 bases and at J to 6 bases, leaving 8 bases not matched to a gene. Some clones are missing from TCRdb's copy, which holds only in-frame ones; the method was immunoSEQ multiplex PCR. This sample yields tens of thousands of clones, of which about 85% are seen a single time; about 0.38% belongs to the top ten. Comment on this clone: What it binds is not known.

General study findings and limits: Circulating CD4+ and CD8+ T cells showed clonal expansion by week 6 at 0.1 to 3.0 mg/kg. The antigen specificity of the peripheral T cells (those that were expanded) was not determined.

The receptor was isolated from an adult with an advanced solid tumor such as melanoma, head and neck, liver or kidney cancer. The sample here was CD4+ or CD8+ T cells sorted from blood, taken in a trial of the OX40 agonist ivuxolimab. The chain has TRBV11-2 and TRBJ2-7, with TRBD2 identical over 9 bases. CDR3 region: CASSPGLAGTEQYF. CDR3 bases: TGTGCCAGCAGCCCGGGACTAGCAGGAACCGAGCAGTACTTC. Full variable domain (rest looked up from reference TRBV11-2 and TRBJ2-7): EAGVAQSPRYKIIEKRQSVAFWCNPISGHATLYWYQQILGQGPKLLIQFQNNGVVDDSQLPKDRFSAERLKGVDSTLKIQPAKLEDSAVYLCASSPGLAGTEQYFGPGTRLTVT.